The sequence of this TCR beta chain was determined in a study of T cell repertoires in cytomegalovirus infection. Study summary: Signatures in public TCR beta sequences pointed to both CMV infection and matching HLA type.

TCRdb redid the calling of the reads with MiXCR, one entry per CDR3 protein. This sample has about 530,000 distinct CDR3 sequences, with about 30% found just once. This clonotype has more than one count but fewer than ten. Its antigen is still unknown. CDR1 is SGHVS and CDR2 is FQNEAQ in the germline V gene. Trimming left V 6 bases short and J 5 bases short, with 14 bases between. The CDR3 length is 14 residues. Overall study results and limits: Accumulated public TCR beta family frequency recognized individuals carrying CMV together with the relevant HLA. Across the ex vivo response, the dominant clonotypes were HLA-C-restricted CMV-specific TCR beta clonotypes.

V and J are TRBV7-8 and TRBJ2-1; D gene uncertain. The sequence came from a human donor in good health (CMV status not recorded). Some clones in this sample may be carry-over from other donors' samples. Sequencing was done on a sample of PBMCs. Written as DNA, the CDR3 is TGTGCCAGCAGTAAAATCATTGGGGACAATGAGCAGTTCTTC. Residues: CASSKIIGDNEQFF.